This T cell receptor (beta chain) was observed in a study of cytomegalovirus exposure and HLA in healthy donors. Notes on the study in general: It was assumed in the presence/absence analyses that sequencing depth was roughly uniform across donors.

It was with 60 Vbeta and 13 Jbeta primers that the PCR ran. In the study's own analysis: Counted up in a later analysis, unique TCR beta chains came to some 72 million, with some 9.9 million shared. Method: immunoSEQ multiplex PCR; TCRdb's copy keeps in-frame clones and lacks some. V, J and clone size reflect that table, while D and trimming were determined from the DNA. The top ten hold 0.95% to 1.5% of the sample, which has roughly 170,000 clones, 84% seen once. This clone was detected only a few times. Antigen: not known. Germline V gives CDR1 MGHDK, CDR2 SYGVNS. This CDR3 region has 16 residues. J was trimmed by 2 bases and V by 2 bases; bases with no gene match: 6. Donors showed nominal health when sampled, although they likely had unrecorded immune exposures.

The V call is TRBV25-1, the J call TRBJ2-7; TRBD1 matches 10 bases. The clonotype was recovered from a girl aged 2-10 years in good health and CMV-seropositive. The sample comprised PBMCs. The CDR3 loop reads CASSESGTGAPYEQYF. The CDR3 DNA follows: TGTGCCAGCAGTGAAAGTGGGACAGGGGCCCCCTACGAGCAGTACTTC.